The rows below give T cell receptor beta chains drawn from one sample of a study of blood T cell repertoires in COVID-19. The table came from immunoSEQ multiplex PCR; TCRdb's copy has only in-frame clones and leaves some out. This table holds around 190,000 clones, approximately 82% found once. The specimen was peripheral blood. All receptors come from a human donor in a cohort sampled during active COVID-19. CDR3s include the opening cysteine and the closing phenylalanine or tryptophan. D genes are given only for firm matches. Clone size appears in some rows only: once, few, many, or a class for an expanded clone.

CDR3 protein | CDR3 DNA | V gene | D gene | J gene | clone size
CASSRRTSEQETQYF | TGTGCCAGCTCACGTCGGACTAGCGAACAAGAGACCCAGTACTTC | TRBV18 | TRBD2 | TRBJ2-5 | .
CASSPDRSYNEQFF | TGTGCCAGCAGCCCGGACAGGTCCTACAATGAGCAGTTCTTC | TRBV2 | TRBD1 | TRBJ2-1 | .
CASSSGSGGGPKYTYEQYF | TGTGCCAGCAGCTCAGGCTCCGGGGGAGGGCCTAAATATACCTACGAGCAGTACTTC | TRBV7-2 | TRBD2 | TRBJ2-7 | .
CATSVGSVGTGELFF | TGTGCCACCAGTGTCGGGAGTGTGGGCACCGGGGAGCTGTTTTTT | TRBV24-1 | . | TRBJ2-2 | .
CASSFDGDYGYTF | TGCGCCAGCAGCTTTGACGGGGACTATGGCTACACCTTC | TRBV5-1 | . | TRBJ1-2 | .
CASSLEQGAPSQYF | TGTGCCAGCAGTTTGGAGCAGGGGGCGCCTTCGCAGTACTTC | TRBV28 | TRBD1 | TRBJ2-7 | .
CASSLGQGHEKLFF | TGTGCCAGCAGCTTAGGCCAGGGCCATGAAAAACTGTTTTTT | TRBV7-9 | . | TRBJ1-4 | .
CASSLRGRAEAFF | TGTGCCAGCAGTCTCAGGGGCCGGGCTGAAGCTTTCTTT | TRBV27 | . | TRBJ1-1 | .
CAISPGTNTEAFF | TGTGCCATCAGTCCCGGGACTAACACTGAAGCTTTCTTT | TRBV10-3 | . | TRBJ1-1 | .
CAIGTGRETQYF | TGTGCCATAGGGACAGGGAGGGAGACCCAGTACTTC | TRBV10-3 | TRBD1 | TRBJ2-5 | .
CASSFHGQSRGPHNEQFF | TGTGCCAGCAGTTTCCACGGACAGTCTAGGGGACCCCACAATGAGCAGTTCTTC | TRBV6-2/TRBV6-3 | . | TRBJ2-1 | .
CASSSKNFAGGEQYF | TGTGCCAGCAGCTCTAAAAACTTCGCGGGGGGCGAGCAGTACTTC | TRBV7-2 | TRBD2 | TRBJ2-7 | .
CASSDRGLTNEKLFF | TGTGCCAGCAGTGATAGGGGTTTAACTAATGAAAAACTGTTTTTT | TRBV2 | . | TRBJ1-4 | .
CASSLRASLGETQYF | TGTGCCAGCAGTTTAAGGGCTAGCCTCGGGGAGACCCAGTACTTC | TRBV27 | . | TRBJ2-5 | .
CASSLRQDPQETQYF | TGTGCCAGCTCACTACGACAGGACCCTCAAGAGACCCAGTACTTC | TRBV18 | . | TRBJ2-5 | .
CAWSVRALSYNEQFF | TGTGCCTGGAGTGTGCGGGCCCTTTCCTACAATGAGCAGTTCTTC | TRBV30 | . | TRBJ2-1 | once
CASSLGTSGPKREQYF | TGTGCCAGCAGCTTAGGGACTAGCGGACCCAAGAGGGAGCAGTACTTC | TRBV5-4 | TRBD2 | TRBJ2-7 | .
CASSPGQTQETQYF | TGTGCCAGCAGCCCAGGACAGACCCAAGAGACCCAGTACTTC | TRBV4-2 | . | TRBJ2-5 | .
CASSPRSGGVNNYGYTF | TGTGCCAGCAGTCCCCGATCGGGCGGGGTAAATAACTATGGCTACACCTTC | TRBV6-6 | . | TRBJ1-2 | .
CASSRQGARSPLHF | TGTGCCAGCAGTCGACAGGGGGCGCGTTCACCCCTCCACTTT | TRBV7-2 | TRBD1 | TRBJ1-6 | .
CASSLVAREQFF | TGTGCCAGCAGCTTAGTCGCACGGGAGCAGTTCTTC | TRBV7-9 | . | TRBJ2-1 | once
CASKGLADGTDTQYF | TGTGCCAGTAAGGGACTAGCGGATGGAACAGATACGCAGTATTTT | TRBV19 | TRBD2 | TRBJ2-3 | .
CASSKTGTGIYEQYF | TGTGCCAGCAGCAAAACCGGGACAGGGATCTACGAGCAGTACTTC | TRBV7-9 | TRBD1 | TRBJ2-7 | .
CASSPFPGTPVSGNTIYF | TGTGCCAGTAGTCCGTTTCCCGGGACACCCGTCTCTGGAAACACCATATATTTT | TRBV19 | . | TRBJ1-3 | .
CASSQGTASYEQYF | TGCGCCAGCAGCCAAGGAACAGCCTCCTACGAGCAGTACTTC | TRBV5-1 | . | TRBJ2-7 | .
CASSLRQVAGNTGELFF | TGTGCCAGCAGCCTCCGCCAGGTAGCGGGGAACACCGGGGAGCTGTTTTTT | TRBV28 | TRBD2 | TRBJ2-2 | .
CASGRGQGALPLHF | TGCGCCAGCGGCCGTGGACAGGGGGCTCTTCCCCTCCACTTT | TRBV5-1 | TRBD1 | TRBJ1-6 | .
CASSRTGGTEAFF | TGTGCCAGCAGCCGAACAGGGGGCACTGAAGCTTTCTTT | TRBV14 | TRBD1 | TRBJ1-1 | .
CSLQTGVNTEAFF | TGCAGCCTCCAGACAGGGGTGAACACTGAAGCTTTCTTT | TRBV29-1 | TRBD1 | TRBJ1-1 | few
CASTRGPGGTDTQYF | TGCGCCAGCACCCGCGGGCCAGGGGGCACAGATACGCAGTATTTT | TRBV5-1 | . | TRBJ2-3 | .
CASTRTSSYNEQFF | TGTGCCAGTACCCGGACTAGCTCGTACAATGAGCAGTTCTTC | TRBV19 | TRBD2 | TRBJ2-1 | .
CASSHSPGHEAFF | TGTGCCAGCAGTCACTCCCCGGGACACGAAGCTTTCTTT | TRBV7-9 | . | TRBJ1-1 | .
CASSFRDDGYTF | TGTGCCAGCAGCTTCCGGGATGATGGCTACACCTTC | TRBV7-9 | . | TRBJ1-2 | .
CASSPYSPGTDTQYF | TGTGCCAGCAGTCCCTATTCCCCGGGCACAGATACGCAGTATTTT | TRBV28 | . | TRBJ2-3 | .
CASSSRPGQGDEKLFF | TGTGCCAGCAGCTCTCGTCCGGGACAGGGGGATGAAAAACTGTTTTTT | TRBV7-2 | TRBD1 | TRBJ1-4 | .
CASSSLSGTGTPVEQFF | TGTGCCAGCAGCTCCCTCTCCGGGACAGGGACCCCCGTTGAGCAGTTCTTC | TRBV11-2 | TRBD1 | TRBJ2-1 | .
CASSQVQGAATQYF | TGCGCCAGCAGCCAAGTTCAGGGGGCCGCCACCCAGTACTTC | TRBV4-1 | TRBD1 | TRBJ2-5 | .
CQVLNDRGLNEQFF | TGTCAGGTTCTAAACGACAGGGGGCTGAATGAGCAGTTCTTC | TRBV28 | TRBD1 | TRBJ2-1 | once
CASSLGLSLARGGNEQFF | TGCGCCAGCAGCTTGGGCCTCTCTCTAGCGAGGGGCGGCAATGAGCAGTTCTTC | TRBV5-1 | . | TRBJ2-1 | few
CASARIQGDTYEQYF | TGTGCCAGCGCCCGGATACAGGGTGATACCTACGAGCAGTACTTC | TRBV27 | . | TRBJ2-7 | .
CASSQDYTGGAFF | TGTGCCAGCAGCCAAGACTACACGGGAGGAGCTTTCTTT | TRBV3-1/TRBV3-2 | . | TRBJ1-1 | .
CASSPTLDRTTYEQYF | TGCGCCAGCAGCCCTACCCTGGACAGGACAACCTACGAGCAGTACTTC | TRBV23-1 | TRBD1 | TRBJ2-7 | many
CASSPGLAGGQETQYF | TGCGCCAGCAGCCCGGGACTAGCGGGAGGGCAAGAGACCCAGTACTTC | TRBV5-1 | TRBD2 | TRBJ2-5 | once
CASRNTGELFF | TGTGCCAGCCGGAACACCGGGGAGCTGTTTTTT | TRBV7-9 | . | TRBJ2-2 | once
CASSGGLAGGPTQYF | TGTGCCAGCAGTGGGGGACTAGCGGGAGGGCCGACCCAGTACTTC | TRBV2 | TRBD2 | TRBJ2-5 | .
CASSPNSAGTGAYEQYF | TGTGCCAGCAGCCCAAACTCTGCGGGGACAGGGGCCTACGAGCAGTACTTC | TRBV7-6 | TRBD1 | TRBJ2-7 | .
CASSLAGTGFNEQFF | TGTGCCAGCAGCTTAGCCGGGACAGGGTTCAATGAGCAGTTCTTC | TRBV7-6 | TRBD1 | TRBJ2-1 | .
CASSRGGRASTDTQYF | TGTGCCAGCAGTCGTGGAGGGAGGGCTAGCACAGATACGCAGTATTTT | TRBV2 | TRBD2 | TRBJ2-3 | .
CASSIGRLGASGELFF | TGTGCCAGTAGTATTGGCAGGTTAGGGGCATCCGGGGAGCTGTTTTTT | TRBV19 | . | TRBJ2-2 | .